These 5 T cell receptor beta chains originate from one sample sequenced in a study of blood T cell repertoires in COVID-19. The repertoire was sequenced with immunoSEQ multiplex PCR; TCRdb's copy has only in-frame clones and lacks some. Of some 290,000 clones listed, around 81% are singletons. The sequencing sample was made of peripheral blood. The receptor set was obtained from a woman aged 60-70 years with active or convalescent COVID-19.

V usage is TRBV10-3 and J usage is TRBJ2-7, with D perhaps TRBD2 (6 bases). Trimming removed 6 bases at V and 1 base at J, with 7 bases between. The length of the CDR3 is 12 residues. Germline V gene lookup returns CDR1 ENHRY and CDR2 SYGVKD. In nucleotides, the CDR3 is TGTGCCATCAGCGGGGGTTCCTACGAGCAGTACTTC. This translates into CAISGGSYEQYF.

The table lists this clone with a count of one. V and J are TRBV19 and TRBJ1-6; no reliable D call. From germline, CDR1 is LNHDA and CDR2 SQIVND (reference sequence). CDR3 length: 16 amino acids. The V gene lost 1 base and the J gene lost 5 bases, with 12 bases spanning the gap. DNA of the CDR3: TGTGCCAGTAGTATAGGACGGAGAAGTGATAATTCACCCCTCCACTTT. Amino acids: CASSIGRRSDNSPLHF.

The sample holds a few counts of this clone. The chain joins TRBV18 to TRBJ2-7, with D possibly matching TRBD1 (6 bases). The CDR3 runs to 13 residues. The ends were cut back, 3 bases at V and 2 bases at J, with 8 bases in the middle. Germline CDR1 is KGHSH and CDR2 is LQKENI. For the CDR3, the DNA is TGTGCCAGCTCACCGACAGGCACCTACGAGCAGTACTTC. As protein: CASSPTGTYEQYF.

The CDR3 loop reads CASSPRQGHNTEAFF. DNA of the CDR3: TGTGCCAGCTCACCACGTCAGGGGCACAACACTGAAGCTTTCTTT. The chain combines TRBV18 with TRBJ1-1, with TRBD1 as a possible D gene (6 bases). Germline loops: CDR1 KGHSH, CDR2 LQKENI. The CDR3 totals 15 residues. Trimming pared 1 base from V and 2 bases from J, leaving 11 bases between.

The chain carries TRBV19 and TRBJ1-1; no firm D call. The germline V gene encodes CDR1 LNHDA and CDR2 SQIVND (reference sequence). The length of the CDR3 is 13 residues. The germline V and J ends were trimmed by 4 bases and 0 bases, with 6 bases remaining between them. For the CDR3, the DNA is TGTGCCAGTAGTACGGGTTTGAACACTGAAGCTTTCTTT. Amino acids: CASSTGLNTEAFF.